The sequence of this T cell receptor (beta chain) was determined in a study of T-cell memory formation after mild COVID-19. Study-wide points: Mainly in CM and EM were contracting CD4+ clones; CD8+ were in EMRA. Clones that contracted from day 15 to 85 were balanced CD4/CD8, while later expanders leaned CD4+.

On this clonotype: The target antigen is unknown.

The CDR3 extends over 14 amino acids. Unmatched junction bases numbered 6, after V lost 4 bases and J lost 4 bases. CDR1 SGHKS and CDR2 YYEKEE come from the germline V gene (reference sequence). TCRdb reprocessed the 5' RACE reads via MiXCR and lists one record per CDR3 protein. This table holds 450,000 or so distinct CDR3 sequences, 20% to 25% found once. The TCR sequence derives from an adult woman who had mild COVID-19 (a few samples of this study predate the infection). Cell type and time point are not known. The material sequenced was PBMCs or a T cell subset sorted from them (not recorded which). This sequence joins TRBV5-5 and TRBJ2-3; 7 nucleotides agree with TRBD1. The CDR3 spells CASSPGTAADTQYF. In DNA, the CDR3 is TGTGCCAGCAGCCCAGGGACAGCGGCAGATACGCAGTATTTT.